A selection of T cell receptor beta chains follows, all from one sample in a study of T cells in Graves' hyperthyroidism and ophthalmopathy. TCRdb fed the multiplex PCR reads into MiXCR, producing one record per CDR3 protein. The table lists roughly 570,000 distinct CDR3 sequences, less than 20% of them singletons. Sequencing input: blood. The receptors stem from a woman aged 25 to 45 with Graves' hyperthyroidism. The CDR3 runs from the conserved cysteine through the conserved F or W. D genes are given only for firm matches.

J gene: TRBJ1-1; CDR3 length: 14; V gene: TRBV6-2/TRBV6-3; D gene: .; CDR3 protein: CASSPLQARTEAFF
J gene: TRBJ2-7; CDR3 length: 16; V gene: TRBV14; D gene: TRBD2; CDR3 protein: CASSPGLARSSYEQYF
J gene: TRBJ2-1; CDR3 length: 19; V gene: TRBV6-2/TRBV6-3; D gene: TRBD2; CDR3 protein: CASLTGTPGTSGYYNEQFF
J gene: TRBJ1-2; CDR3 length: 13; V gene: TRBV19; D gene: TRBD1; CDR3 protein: CASSIHRGPGYTF
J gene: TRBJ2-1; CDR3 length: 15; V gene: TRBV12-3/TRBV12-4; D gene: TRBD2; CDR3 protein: CASGRLAGGSNEQFF
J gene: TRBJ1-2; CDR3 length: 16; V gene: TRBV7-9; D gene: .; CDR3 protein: CASSSISVPTNYGYTF
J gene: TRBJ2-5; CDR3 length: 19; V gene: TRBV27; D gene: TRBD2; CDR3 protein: CASSLGGGRGGRYQETQYF
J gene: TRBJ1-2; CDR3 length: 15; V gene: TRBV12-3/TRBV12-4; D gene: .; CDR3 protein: CASRDESRETYGYTF
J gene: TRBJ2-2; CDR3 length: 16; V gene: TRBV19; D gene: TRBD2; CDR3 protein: CASSAGLAGGTGELFF
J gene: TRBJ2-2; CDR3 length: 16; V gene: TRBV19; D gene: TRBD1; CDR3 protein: CAGSRRTGTNTGELFF
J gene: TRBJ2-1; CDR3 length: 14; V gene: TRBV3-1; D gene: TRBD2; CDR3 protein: CASRTSGSKDEQFF
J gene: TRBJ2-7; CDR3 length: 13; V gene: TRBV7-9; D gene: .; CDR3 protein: CASSRVPGYEQYF
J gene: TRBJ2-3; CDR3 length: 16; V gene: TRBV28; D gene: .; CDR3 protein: CASSFWGRGATDTQYF
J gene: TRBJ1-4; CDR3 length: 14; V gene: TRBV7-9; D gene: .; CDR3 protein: CASSPQRAYEKLFF
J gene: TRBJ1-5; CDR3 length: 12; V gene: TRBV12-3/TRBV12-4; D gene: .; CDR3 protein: CASSPHTNPQHF
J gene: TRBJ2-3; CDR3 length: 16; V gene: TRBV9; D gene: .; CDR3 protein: CASSAVAGQGTDTQYF
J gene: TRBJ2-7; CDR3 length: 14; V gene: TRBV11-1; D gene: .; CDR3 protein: CASSLGATGYEQYF
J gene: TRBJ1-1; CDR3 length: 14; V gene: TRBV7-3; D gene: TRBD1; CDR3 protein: CASSPGGAGTEAFF
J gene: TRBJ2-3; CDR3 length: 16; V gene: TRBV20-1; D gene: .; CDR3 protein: CSAISPQDSDSDTQYF
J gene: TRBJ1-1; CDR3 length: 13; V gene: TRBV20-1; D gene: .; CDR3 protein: CSASRQENTEAFF
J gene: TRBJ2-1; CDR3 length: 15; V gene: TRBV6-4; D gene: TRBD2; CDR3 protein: CASSPAPGTRNEQFF
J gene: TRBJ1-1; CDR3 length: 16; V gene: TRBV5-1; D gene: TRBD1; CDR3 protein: CASSVTGGRRNTEAFF
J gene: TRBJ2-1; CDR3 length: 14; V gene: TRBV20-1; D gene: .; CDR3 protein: CSARAPFLYNEQFF
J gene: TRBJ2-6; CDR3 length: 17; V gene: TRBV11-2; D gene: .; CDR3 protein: CASSLVLASSGANVLTF
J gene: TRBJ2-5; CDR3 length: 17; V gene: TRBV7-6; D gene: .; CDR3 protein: CASSSRGRSQARETQYF
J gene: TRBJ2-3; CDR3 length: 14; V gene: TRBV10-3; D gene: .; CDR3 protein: CAIKGGMGTDTQYF
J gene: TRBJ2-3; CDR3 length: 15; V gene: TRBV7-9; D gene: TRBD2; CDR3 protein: CASRPGLAGPKTQYF
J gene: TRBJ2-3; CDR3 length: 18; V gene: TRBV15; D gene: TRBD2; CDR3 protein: CATSRDHVGLRFTDTQYF
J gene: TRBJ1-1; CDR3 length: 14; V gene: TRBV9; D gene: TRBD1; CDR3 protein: CASSKTGSDTEAFF
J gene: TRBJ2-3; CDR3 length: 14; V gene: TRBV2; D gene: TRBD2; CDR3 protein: CAIGTSGMKDTQYF
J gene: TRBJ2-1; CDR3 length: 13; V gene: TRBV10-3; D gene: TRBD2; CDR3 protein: CAILAGPYNEQFF
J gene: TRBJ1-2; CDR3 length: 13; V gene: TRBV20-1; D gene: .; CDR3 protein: CSARDRNTYGYTF